This T cell receptor (beta chain) was retrieved from a study of identical twins. The CDR3 extends over 15 amino acids. The V and J ends lost 5 bases and 2 bases, in that order; junction bases with no gene match: 6. Germline V gene lookup returns CDR1 MGHRA and CDR2 YSYEKL. This clonotype showed up many times. Template switching supplied a universal primer site; unique molecular identifiers were carried on the cDNA. Via MiXCR, TCRdb re-called the 5' RACE reads, giving one row per CDR3 protein. The data hold a few hundred thousand distinct CDR3 sequences, with about 10% observed a single time. The clonotype comes from a man between 45 and 60 years old in good health. The chain uses TRBV4-1 and TRBJ2-1, with 7 bases identical to TRBD1. The sample consisted of memory T cells sorted from blood. The CDR3 DNA follows: TGCGCCAGCAGCAGTCAGGGGGAAGCCTACAATGAGCAGTTCTTC. Residues: CASSSQGEAYNEQFF.